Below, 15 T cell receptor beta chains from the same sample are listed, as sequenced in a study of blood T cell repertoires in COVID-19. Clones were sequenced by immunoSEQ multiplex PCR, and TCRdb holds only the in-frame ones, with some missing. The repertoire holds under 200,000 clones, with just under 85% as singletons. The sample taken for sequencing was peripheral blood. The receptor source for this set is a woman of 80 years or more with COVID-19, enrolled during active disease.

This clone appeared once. CDR3 in amino acids: CASSPYPQGAEIMVSEAFF. Here the CDR3 DNA reads TGCGCCAGCAGCCCTTATCCTCAGGGGGCTGAAATTATGGTCTCTGAAGCTTTCTTT. The chain uses TRBV5-1 and TRBJ1-1; 8 nucleotides align to TRBD1. Germline CDR1 is SGHRS and CDR2 is YFSETQ. V trimming: 4 bases; J trimming: 6 bases; junction bases outside the gene matches: 23. The CDR3 runs to 19 residues.

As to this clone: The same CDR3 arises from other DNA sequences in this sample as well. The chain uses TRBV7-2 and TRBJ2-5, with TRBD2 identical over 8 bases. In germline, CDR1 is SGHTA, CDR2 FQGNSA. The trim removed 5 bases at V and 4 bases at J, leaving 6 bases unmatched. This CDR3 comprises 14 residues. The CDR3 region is CASSPGLAGETQYF. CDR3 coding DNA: TGTGCCAGCAGCCCAGGACTAGCCGGAGAGACCCAGTACTTC.

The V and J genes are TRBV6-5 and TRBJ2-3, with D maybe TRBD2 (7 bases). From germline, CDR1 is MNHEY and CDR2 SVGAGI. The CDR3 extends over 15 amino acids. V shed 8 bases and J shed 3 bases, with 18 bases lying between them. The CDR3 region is CASGSGGGRTDTQYF. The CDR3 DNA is TGTGCCAGCGGGTCTGGGGGCGGGAGAACAGATACGCAGTATTTT.

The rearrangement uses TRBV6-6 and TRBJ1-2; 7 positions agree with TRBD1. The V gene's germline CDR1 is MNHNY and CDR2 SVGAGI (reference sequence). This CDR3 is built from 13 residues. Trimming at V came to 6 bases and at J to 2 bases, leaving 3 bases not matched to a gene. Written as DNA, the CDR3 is TGTGCCAGCAGCCAACAGGGGAACTATGGCTACACCTTC. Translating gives CASSQQGNYGYTF.

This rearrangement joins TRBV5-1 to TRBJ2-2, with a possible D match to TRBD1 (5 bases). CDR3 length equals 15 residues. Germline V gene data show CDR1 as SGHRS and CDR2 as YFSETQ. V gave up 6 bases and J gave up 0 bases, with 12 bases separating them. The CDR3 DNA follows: TGCGCCAGCAAAGAGGACAACTCGAACACCGGGGAGCTGTTTTTT. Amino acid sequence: CASKEDNSNTGELFF.

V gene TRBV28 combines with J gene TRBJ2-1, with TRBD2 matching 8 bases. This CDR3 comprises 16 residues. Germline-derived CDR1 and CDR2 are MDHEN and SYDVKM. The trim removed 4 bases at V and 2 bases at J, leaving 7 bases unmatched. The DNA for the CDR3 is TGTGCCAGCAGTTGGGGGCGCGGGAGGACCTACAATGAGCAGTTCTTC. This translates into CASSWGRGRTYNEQFF.

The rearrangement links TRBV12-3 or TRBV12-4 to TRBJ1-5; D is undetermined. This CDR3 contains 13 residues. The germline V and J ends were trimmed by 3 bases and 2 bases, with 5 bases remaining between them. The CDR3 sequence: CASSLSGNQPQHF. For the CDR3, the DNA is TGTGCCAGCAGTTTGAGTGGCAATCAGCCCCAGCATTTT.

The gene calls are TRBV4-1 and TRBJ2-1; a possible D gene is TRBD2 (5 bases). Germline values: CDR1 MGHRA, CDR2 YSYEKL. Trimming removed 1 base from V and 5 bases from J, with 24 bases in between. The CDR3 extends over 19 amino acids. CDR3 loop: CASSQVSGGGPRRDNEQFF. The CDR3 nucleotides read TGCGCCAGCAGCCAAGTTTCAGGAGGCGGGCCAAGACGCGACAATGAGCAGTTCTTC.

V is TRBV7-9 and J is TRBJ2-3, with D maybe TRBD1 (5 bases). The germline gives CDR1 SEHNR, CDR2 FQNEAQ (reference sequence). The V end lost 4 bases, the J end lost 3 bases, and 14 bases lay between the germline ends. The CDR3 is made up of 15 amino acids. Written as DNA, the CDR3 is TGTGCCAGCAGCTCCGCAAGGGGTAGGACAGATACGCAGTATTTT. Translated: CASSSARGRTDTQYF. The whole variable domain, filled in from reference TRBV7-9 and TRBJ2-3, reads DTGVSQNPRHKITKRGQNVTFRCDPISEHNRLYWYRQTLGQGPEFLTYFQNEAQLEKSRLLSDRFSAERPKGSFSTLEIQRTEQGDSAMYLCASSSARGRTDTQYFGPGTRLTVL.

The CDR3 bases are TGTGCCAGCAGCCCACCCACAGGGGCCTACGAGCAGTACTTC. Protein: CASSPPTGAYEQYF. The rearrangement joins TRBV7-9 to TRBJ2-7, with 7 bases lining up with TRBD1. The CDR3 length is 14 residues. Germline V gene lookup returns CDR1 SEHNR and CDR2 FQNEAQ (reference sequence). With 5 bases clipped from V and 2 bases from J, the junction kept 6 bases outside the gene matches.

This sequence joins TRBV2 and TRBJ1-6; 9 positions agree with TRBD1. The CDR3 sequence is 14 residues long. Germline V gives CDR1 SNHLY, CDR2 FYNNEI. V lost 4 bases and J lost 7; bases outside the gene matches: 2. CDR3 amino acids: CASSVDRGNSPLHF. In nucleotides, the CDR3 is TGTGCCAGCAGTGTCGACAGGGGGAATTCACCCCTCCACTTT.

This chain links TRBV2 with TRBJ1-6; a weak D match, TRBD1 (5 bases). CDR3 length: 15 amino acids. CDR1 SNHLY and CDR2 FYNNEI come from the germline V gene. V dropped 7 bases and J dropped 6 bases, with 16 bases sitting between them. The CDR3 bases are TGTGCCAGCACTAGGGAGGGGCAGATTAATTCACCCCTCCACTTT. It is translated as CASTREGQINSPLHF.

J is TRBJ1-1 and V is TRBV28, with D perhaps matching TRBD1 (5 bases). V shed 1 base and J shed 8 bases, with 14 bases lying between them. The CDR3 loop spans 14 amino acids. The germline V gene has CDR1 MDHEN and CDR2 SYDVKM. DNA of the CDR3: TGTGCCAGCAGTTTATTTGCCGAGAGACAGGAAGCTTTCTTT. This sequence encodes CASSLFAERQEAFF.

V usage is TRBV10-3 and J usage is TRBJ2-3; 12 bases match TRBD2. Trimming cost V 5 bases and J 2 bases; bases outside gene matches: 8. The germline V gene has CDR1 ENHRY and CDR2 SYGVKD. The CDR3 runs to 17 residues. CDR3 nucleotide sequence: TGTGCCATCAGTTCGACTAGCGGGAGAGGGGCCACAGATACGCAGTATTTT. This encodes CAISSTSGRGATDTQYF.

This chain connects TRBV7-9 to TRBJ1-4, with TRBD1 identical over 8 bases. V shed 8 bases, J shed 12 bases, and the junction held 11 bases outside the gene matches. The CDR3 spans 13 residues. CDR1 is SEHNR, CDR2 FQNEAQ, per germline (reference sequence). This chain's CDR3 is CASQDRAAGELFF. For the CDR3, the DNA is TGTGCCAGCCAGGACAGGGCGGCGGGAGAACTGTTTTTT. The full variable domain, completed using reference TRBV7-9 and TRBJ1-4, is DTGVSQNPRHKITKRGQNVTFRCDPISEHNRLYWYRQTLGQGPEFLTYFQNEAQLEKSRLLSDRFSAERPKGSFSTLEIQRTEQGDSAMYLCASQDRAAGELFFGSGTQLSVL.